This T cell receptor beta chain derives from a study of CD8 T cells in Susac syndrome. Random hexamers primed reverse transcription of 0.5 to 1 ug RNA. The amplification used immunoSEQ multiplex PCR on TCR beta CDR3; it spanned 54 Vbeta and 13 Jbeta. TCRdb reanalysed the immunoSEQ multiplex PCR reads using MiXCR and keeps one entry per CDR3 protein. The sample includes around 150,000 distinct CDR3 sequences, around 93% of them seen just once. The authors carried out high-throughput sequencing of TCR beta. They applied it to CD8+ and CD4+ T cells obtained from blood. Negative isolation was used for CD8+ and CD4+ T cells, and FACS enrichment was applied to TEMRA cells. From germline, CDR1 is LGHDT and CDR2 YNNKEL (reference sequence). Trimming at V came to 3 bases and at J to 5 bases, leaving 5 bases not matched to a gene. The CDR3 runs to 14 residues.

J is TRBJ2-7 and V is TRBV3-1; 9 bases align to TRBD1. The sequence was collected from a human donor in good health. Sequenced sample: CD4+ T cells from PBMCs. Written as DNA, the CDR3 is TGTGCCAGCAGCCATGAGGGACAGGGCCACGAGCAGTACTTC. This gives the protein CASSHEGQGHEQYF.